This T cell receptor (beta chain) originates from a study of T cells in Graves' hyperthyroidism and ophthalmopathy. V lost 4 bases and J 6 bases, leaving 13 bases between the germline ends. The CDR3 spans 15 residues. Germline CDR1 is LGHDT and CDR2 is YNNKEL (reference sequence). Clinical symptoms, serum thyroxine and TRAb, thyroid ultrasound and orbital computed tomography together formed the diagnostic basis. This clonotype was counted many times. TCR beta CDR3 region amplification was performed from RNA transcripts. During a first-round RT-PCR of the TCR CDR3, the HTBI primer set was used. In TCRdb, the multiplex PCR reads were re-called with MiXCR into one record per CDR3 protein. This sample has fewer than 650,000 distinct CDR3 sequences, with 11% to 15% found just once.

The rearrangement joins TRBV3-1 to TRBJ1-6; maybe TRBD1 (6 bases). The specimen was blood. This clonotype was sampled from a woman in her thirties or forties with Graves' hyperthyroidism. This CDR3 reads CASSLGQKINSPLHF. The CDR3 DNA reads as TGTGCCAGCAGCCTCGGACAGAAGATTAATTCACCCCTCCACTTT.